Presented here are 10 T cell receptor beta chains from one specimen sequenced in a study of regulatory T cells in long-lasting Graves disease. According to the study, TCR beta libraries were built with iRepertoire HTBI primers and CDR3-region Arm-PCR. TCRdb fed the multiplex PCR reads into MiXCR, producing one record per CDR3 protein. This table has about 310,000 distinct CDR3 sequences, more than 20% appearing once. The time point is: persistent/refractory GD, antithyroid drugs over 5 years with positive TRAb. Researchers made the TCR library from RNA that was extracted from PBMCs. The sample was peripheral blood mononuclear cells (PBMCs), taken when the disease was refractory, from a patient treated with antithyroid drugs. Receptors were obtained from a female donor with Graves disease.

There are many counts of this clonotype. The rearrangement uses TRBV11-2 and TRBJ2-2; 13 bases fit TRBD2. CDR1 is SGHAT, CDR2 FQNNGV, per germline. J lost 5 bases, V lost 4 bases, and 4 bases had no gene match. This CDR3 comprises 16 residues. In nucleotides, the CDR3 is TGTGCCAGCAGCTCTAGGACTAGCGGGAGTACCGGGGAGCTGTTTTTT. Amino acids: CASSSRTSGSTGELFF. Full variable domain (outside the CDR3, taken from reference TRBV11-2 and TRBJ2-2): EAGVAQSPRYKIIEKRQSVAFWCNPISGHATLYWYQQILGQGPKLLIQFQNNGVVDDSQLPKDRFSAERLKGVDSTLKIQPAKLEDSAVYLCASSSRTSGSTGELFFGEGSRLTVL.

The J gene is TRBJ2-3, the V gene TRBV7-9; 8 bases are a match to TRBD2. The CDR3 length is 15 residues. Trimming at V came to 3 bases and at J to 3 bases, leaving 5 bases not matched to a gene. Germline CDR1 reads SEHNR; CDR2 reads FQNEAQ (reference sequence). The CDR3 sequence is CASSLGGRRTDTQYF. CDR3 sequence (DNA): TGTGCCAGCAGCTTGGGCGGGAGGAGAACAGATACGCAGTATTTT.

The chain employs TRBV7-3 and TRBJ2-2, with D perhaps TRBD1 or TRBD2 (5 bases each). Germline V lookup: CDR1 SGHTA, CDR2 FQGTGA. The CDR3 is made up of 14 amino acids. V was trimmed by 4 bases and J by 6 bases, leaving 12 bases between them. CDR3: CASSSIRESGELFF. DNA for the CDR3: TGTGCCAGCAGCTCAATCAGGGAGTCCGGGGAGCTGTTTTTT.

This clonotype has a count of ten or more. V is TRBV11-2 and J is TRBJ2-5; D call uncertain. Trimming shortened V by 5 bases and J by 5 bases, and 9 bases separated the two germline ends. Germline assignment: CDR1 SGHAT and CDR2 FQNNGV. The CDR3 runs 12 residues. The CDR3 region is CASSPHPETQYF. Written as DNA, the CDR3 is TGTGCCAGCAGCCCCCACCCGGAGACCCAGTACTTC.

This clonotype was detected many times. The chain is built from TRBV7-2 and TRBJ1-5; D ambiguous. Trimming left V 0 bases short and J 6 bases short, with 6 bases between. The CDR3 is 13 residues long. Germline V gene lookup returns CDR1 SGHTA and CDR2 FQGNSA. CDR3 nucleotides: TGTGCCAGCAGCTTAGCGCGAGGTCAGCCCCAGCATTTT. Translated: CASSLARGQPQHF.

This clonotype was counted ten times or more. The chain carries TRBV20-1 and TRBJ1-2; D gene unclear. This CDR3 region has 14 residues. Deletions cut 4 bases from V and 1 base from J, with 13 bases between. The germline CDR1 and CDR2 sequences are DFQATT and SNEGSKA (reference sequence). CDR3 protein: CSAMTRDDNYGYTF. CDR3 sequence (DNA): TGCAGTGCTATGACAAGGGATGATAACTATGGCTACACCTTC.

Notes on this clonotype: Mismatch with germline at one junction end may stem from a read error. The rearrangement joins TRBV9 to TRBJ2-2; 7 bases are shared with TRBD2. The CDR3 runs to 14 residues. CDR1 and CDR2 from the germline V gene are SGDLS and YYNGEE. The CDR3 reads CASRMAGDTGELFF. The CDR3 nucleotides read TGCGCCAGCAGAATGGCGGGGGACACCGGGGAGCTGTTTTTT.

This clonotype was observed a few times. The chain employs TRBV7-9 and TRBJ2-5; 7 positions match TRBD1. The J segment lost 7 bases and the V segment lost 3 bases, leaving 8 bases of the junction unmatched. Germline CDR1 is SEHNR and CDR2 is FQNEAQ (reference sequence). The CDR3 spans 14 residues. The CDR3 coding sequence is TGTGCCAGCAGCTTCGGCAGGGCAGGGGGGACCCAGTACTTC. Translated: CASSFGRAGGTQYF.

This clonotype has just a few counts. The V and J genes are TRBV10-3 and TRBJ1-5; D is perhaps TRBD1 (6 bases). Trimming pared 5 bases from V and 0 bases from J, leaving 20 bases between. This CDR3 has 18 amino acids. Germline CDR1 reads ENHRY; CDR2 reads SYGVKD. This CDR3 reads CAISTSRWTDYSNQPQHF. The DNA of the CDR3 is TGTGCCATCAGTACATCTCGATGGACAGATTATAGCAATCAGCCCCAGCATTTT.

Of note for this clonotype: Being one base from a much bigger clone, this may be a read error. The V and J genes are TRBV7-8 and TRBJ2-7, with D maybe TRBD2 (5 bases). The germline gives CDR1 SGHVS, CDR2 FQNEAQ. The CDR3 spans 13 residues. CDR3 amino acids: CASSSADGNLKHF. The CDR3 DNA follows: TGTGCCAGCAGCTCAGCGGACGGAAACCTAAAGCACTTC. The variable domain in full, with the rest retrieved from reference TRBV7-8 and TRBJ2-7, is GAGVSQSPRYKVAKRGQDVALRCDPISGHVSLFWYQQALGQGPEFLTYFQNEAQLDKSGLPSDRFFAERPEGSVSTLKIQRTQQEDSAVYLCASSSADGNLKHFGPGTRLTVT.